These 14 T cell receptor beta chains were all obtained from the same sample, sequenced in a study of blood T cell repertoires in COVID-19. Sequenced by immunoSEQ multiplex PCR; TCRdb stores in-frame clones only, minus some. The sample shows 150,000 to 200,000 clones, roughly 91% of them seen only once. The sample taken for sequencing was peripheral blood. The receptors were sampled from a man aged 35-49 years with active or convalescent COVID-19.

CDR3 protein: CASSLDFGGDEQFF. DNA of the CDR3: TGTGCCAGCAGCTTAGATTTCGGGGGGGATGAGCAGTTCTTC. V and J are TRBV11-2 and TRBJ2-1, with 8 bases matching TRBD2. The junction had 3 bases not matched to a gene; V was cut back by 0 bases and J by 8 bases. This CDR3 region has 14 residues. The germline CDR1 and CDR2 sequences are SGHAT and FQNNGV.

The chain links TRBV27 to TRBJ1-1; the match to TRBD1 covers 7 bases. Germline V lookup: CDR1 MNHEY, CDR2 SMNVEV (reference sequence). The V gene end was trimmed by 5 bases and the J gene end by 0 bases; junction bases not matched to a gene: 12. The CDR3 is 17 amino acids. The CDR3 nucleotides read TGTGCCAGCAGTGTCAGGGGGAGCCGGAGTTTGAACACTGAAGCTTTCTTT. As protein: CASSVRGSRSLNTEAFF.

The genes are TRBV4-2 and TRBJ1-4; D gene uncertain. V was clipped by 0 bases and J by 5 bases, with 10 bases between them. Germline V lookup: CDR1 LGHNA, CDR2 YNFKEQ. The CDR3 has 15 residues. The CDR3 coding sequence is TGTGCCAGCAGCCAAGATGGCTTACCCAATGAAAAACTGTTTTTT. This sequence encodes CASSQDGLPNEKLFF.

The J gene is TRBJ2-1, the V gene TRBV7-2; D remains ambiguous. Between the trimmed V and J ends, which lost 3 bases and 4 bases, there was a span of 7 bases. The CDR3 spans 13 residues. CDR1 SGHTA and CDR2 FQGNSA come from the germline V gene. CDR3 in DNA: TGTGCCAGCAGCTTTACTCTATACAATGAGCAGTTCTTC. Encoded protein: CASSFTLYNEQFF.

This clone has only one observation. The chain is built from TRBV25-1 and TRBJ2-1; a possible D gene is TRBD2 (6 bases). Germline CDR1 and CDR2: MGHDK and SYGVNS. There are 16 residues in the CDR3. Deletions cut 6 bases from V and 2 bases from J, with 17 bases between. The CDR3 loop is CASRGLFPGPYNEQFF. The CDR3, as DNA: TGTGCCAGCAGGGGACTTTTTCCCGGGCCCTACAATGAGCAGTTCTTC.

This chain joins TRBV7-2 and TRBJ1-2; D is unresolved. V gave up 1 base and J gave up 7 bases, with 13 bases separating them. CDR3 length equals 14 residues. Germline V CDR1 and CDR2: SGHTA, FQGNSA. The DNA for the CDR3 is TGTGCCAGCAGCTTAGTCTTGGGAGGGTCTGGCTACACCTTC. As protein: CASSLVLGGSGYTF.

This clone came up a few times. V usage is TRBV28 and J usage is TRBJ1-3, with a tentative D call TRBD1 (6 bases). V lost 10 bases and J lost 9, with 22 bases in between. CDR1 and CDR2 (germline): MDHEN, SYDVKM. CDR3 length: 14 residues. CDR3 in DNA: TGTGCCACCCACACGGGAGGGACATCGCGCACCATATATTTT. Its protein is CATHTGGTSRTIYF.

The CDR3 protein is CASFSGLLGSPLHF. In nucleotides, the CDR3 is TGTGCCAGCTTTAGCGGGCTCTTGGGTTCACCCCTCCACTTT. This sequence joins TRBV2 and TRBJ1-6; D is undetermined. The V gene lost 8 bases and the J gene lost 9 bases, with 17 bases spanning the gap. This CDR3 has 14 residues. Germline lookup yields CDR1 SNHLY and CDR2 FYNNEI.

The chain carries TRBV4-3 and TRBJ1-4, with a weak D call TRBD1 (5 bases). The germline V and J ends were trimmed by 3 bases and 0 bases, with 8 bases remaining between them. Germline V CDR1 and CDR2: LGHNA, YSLEER. CDR3 length equals 15 residues. The chain's CDR3 is CASSHTTATNEKLFF. The CDR3 DNA sequence: TGCGCCAGCAGCCATACGACAGCAACTAATGAAAAACTGTTTTTT.

A single count supports this clone. This chain uses TRBV5-1 with TRBJ2-5, with TRBD1 identical over 11 bases. The CDR3 totals 15 residues. The V gene's germline CDR1 is SGHRS and CDR2 YFSETQ. J gave up 4 bases and V 0 bases, and 2 bases lay outside the gene matches. Written as DNA, the CDR3 is TGCGCCAGCAGCTTGGGGACAGGGGGCCCAGAGACCCAGTACTTC. Translation gives CASSLGTGGPETQYF.

The J gene is TRBJ1-4, the V gene TRBV10-3; 7 bases line up with TRBD1. The CDR3 totals 14 residues. The V and J ends lost 6 bases and 2 bases, in that order; junction bases with no gene match: 3. CDR1 ENHRY and CDR2 SYGVKD come from the germline V gene. This chain's CDR3 is CAIRQQGTNEKLFF. CDR3 DNA sequence: TGTGCCATCAGACAACAGGGGACTAATGAAAAACTGTTTTTT.

The rearrangement uses TRBV27 and TRBJ1-1, with 7 nucleotides matching TRBD1. The CDR3 totals 13 residues. CDR1 is MNHEY and CDR2 is SMNVEV in the germline V gene (reference sequence). J was trimmed by 1 base and V by 5 bases; bases with no gene match: 1. The CDR3 region has the DNA TGTGCCAGCAGTACAGGGGAGAACACTGAAGCTTTCTTT. Protein: CASSTGENTEAFF.

CDR3 protein: CASSPIKARERGKNIQYF. The CDR3 DNA reads as TGTGCCAGCAGCCCCATCAAAGCGCGGGAGAGGGGGAAAAACATTCAGTACTTC. The genes are TRBV7-9 and TRBJ2-4; D might be TRBD2 (7 bases). Germline CDR1 reads SEHNR; CDR2 reads FQNEAQ (reference sequence). The CDR3 is made up of 18 amino acids. Trimming cost V 5 bases and J 4 bases, with 24 bases left between them.

The CDR3 coding sequence is TGTGCCAGCAGTCCTACGACCGGGACAGGGGTGACTGAAGCTTTCTTT. This gives the protein CASSPTTGTGVTEAFF. The chain joins TRBV27 to TRBJ1-1; 10 bases are a match to TRBD1. This CDR3 contains 16 residues. Germline loops: CDR1 MNHEY, CDR2 SMNVEV (reference sequence). Losses at the gene ends were 5 bases for V and 5 bases for J; bases not matched to a gene: 11.